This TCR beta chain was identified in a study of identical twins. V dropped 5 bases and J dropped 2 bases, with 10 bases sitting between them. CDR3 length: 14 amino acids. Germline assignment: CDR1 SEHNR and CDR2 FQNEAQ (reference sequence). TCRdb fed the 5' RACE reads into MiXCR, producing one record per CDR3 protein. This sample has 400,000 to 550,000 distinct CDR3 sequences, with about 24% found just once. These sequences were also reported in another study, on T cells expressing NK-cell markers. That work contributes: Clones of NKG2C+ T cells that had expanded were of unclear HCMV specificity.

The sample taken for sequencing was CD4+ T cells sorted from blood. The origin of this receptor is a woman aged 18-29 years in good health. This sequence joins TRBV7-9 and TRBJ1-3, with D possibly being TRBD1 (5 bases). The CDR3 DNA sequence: TGTGCCAGCAGCACCGGGACGGCTGGAAACACCATATATTTT. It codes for CASSTGTAGNTIYF.